These T cell receptor beta chains were read from a single sample in a study of PD-L1 blockade in urothelial cancer. Profiled with immunoSEQ multiplex PCR; TCRdb holds only in-frame clones, not every one. The table has 50,000 or so clones, around 85% seen once. This sample comprised PBMCs, obtained around atezolizumab (anti-PD-L1) treatment. The receptors shown here come from a man between 60 and 75 years old with urothelial cancer. CDR3s include the opening cysteine and the closing phenylalanine or tryptophan. The order of the fields is D gene, J gene, clone size, V gene, CDR3 DNA, CDR3 protein. The D gene is left open where the match is weak. Expanded clones are given a class, and other clones once, few, many or no size at all.

>NA|TRBJ2-2|NA|TRBV19
TGTGCCTCCACCCTGATTGGGGGCGCATTCGGGGAGCTGTTTTTT
CASTLIGGAFGELFF
>NA|TRBJ1-4|NA|TRBV27
TGTGCCAGCAGTTTATACCCAGGGGATTTAACTAATGAAAAACTGTTTTTT
CASSLYPGDLTNEKLFF
>TRBD1|TRBJ2-1|NA|TRBV11-2
TGTGCCAGCAGCTCAGCTGGGACAGGGGTTAGCTCCTACAATGAGCAGTTCTTC
CASSSAGTGVSSYNEQFF
>TRBD1|TRBJ1-4|NA|TRBV2
TGTGCCAGCAGTGAAGAGATGACAGGGGGGGAAAAACTGTTTTTT
CASSEEMTGGEKLFF
>TRBD1|TRBJ1-6|NA|TRBV6-5
TGTGCCAGCAGTTCCCCCACAGGGGAATATAATTCACCCCTCCACTTT
CASSSPTGEYNSPLHF
>TRBD1|TRBJ1-2|NA|TRBV19
TGTGCCAGTAGTGACAGGGGTACGGGCTACACCTTC
CASSDRGTGYTF
>NA|TRBJ1-5|NA|TRBV19
TGTGCCAGTAGCGGTAGCAATCAGCCCCAGCATTTT
CASSGSNQPQHF
>TRBD1|TRBJ2-1|once|TRBV7-2
TGTGCCAGCAGCTTGGACAGGGGGCGGGATGAGCAGTTCTTC
CASSLDRGRDEQFF
>TRBD1|TRBJ1-6|few|TRBV10-1
TGCGCCAGCAGTGACGGACAGGGCCATAATTCACCCCTCCACTTT
CASSDGQGHNSPLHF
>TRBD1|TRBJ1-4|NA|TRBV18
TGTGCCAGCTCACGCGGTACAGGGGAAAATGAAAAACTGTTTTTT
CASSRGTGENEKLFF
>NA|TRBJ1-2|few|TRBV5-5
TGCGCCAGCAGCCGAGAGCTGGACAGCTATGGCTACACCTTC
CASSRELDSYGYTF
>TRBD1|TRBJ1-6|NA|TRBV19
TGTGCCAGTAGACATGGACAGGGGGAATATAATTCACCCCTCCACTTT
CASRHGQGEYNSPLHF
>TRBD2|TRBJ2-3|NA|TRBV5-4
TGTGCCAGCAGCTCCGGGGGGGCCATAGATACGCAGTATTTT
CASSSGGAIDTQYF
>TRBD1|TRBJ2-7|NA|TRBV15
TGTGCCACCAGCAGAGATCGGGACAGCTACGAGCAGTACTTC
CATSRDRDSYEQYF
>NA|TRBJ2-7|NA|TRBV10-3
TGTGCCATAAACCGGGACATGAGCTCCTACGAGCAGTACTTC
CAINRDMSSYEQYF
>NA|TRBJ2-1|NA|TRBV10-3
TGTGCCATCAGCAGGGTCAATGAGCAGTTCTTC
CAISRVNEQFF
>NA|TRBJ2-3|NA|TRBV6-6
TGTGCCAGCAGTTACGGCCGCACAGATACGCAGTATTTT
CASSYGRTDTQYF
>NA|TRBJ2-7|NA|TRBV19
TGTGCCAGTAGTATAGTCTCGGGGTTCTACGAGCAGTACTTC
CASSIVSGFYEQYF
>NA|TRBJ1-5|NA|TRBV19
TGTGCCAGTAGTATTGACAGGAACGGGGATCAGCCCCAGCATTTT
CASSIDRNGDQPQHF
>NA|TRBJ1-1|NA|TRBV30
TGTGCCTGGATTGGGAGGGGGAGGAGGAACACTGAAGCTTTCTTT
CAWIGRGRRNTEAFF
>NA|TRBJ2-5|NA|TRBV14
TGTGCCAGCAGCCAGCGATCGGAGGGGGAGACCCAGTACTTC
CASSQRSEGETQYF
>TRBD1|TRBJ2-1|NA|TRBV11-3
TGTGCCAGCAGCTTAGGGGGGACAGGCAGCAGCAATGAGCAGTTCTTC
CASSLGGTGSSNEQFF
>TRBD2|TRBJ2-3|NA|TRBV18
TGTGCCAGCTCACCCGGACTAGCGGGGGTTGCAGATACGCAGTATTTT
CASSPGLAGVADTQYF
>NA|TRBJ2-7|NA|TRBV7-2
TGTGCCAGCAGCTTAAACCGAGCGGGCCCCTACGAGCAGTACTTC
CASSLNRAGPYEQYF
>NA|TRBJ1-2|NA|TRBV5-5
TGTGCCAGCGGCGGGACCTCTAACTATGGCTACACCTTC
CASGGTSNYGYTF
>NA|TRBJ1-2|few|TRBV13
TGTGCCAGCAGCAGAGGAACAGGGCCTAATGGGCCTAACTATGGCTACACCTTC
CASSRGTGPNGPNYGYTF
>TRBD1|TRBJ1-2|NA|TRBV27
TGTGCCAGCCGTGCTCTCGGGACAGGGGACTATGGCTACACCTTC
CASRALGTGDYGYTF
>NA|TRBJ2-1|NA|TRBV18
TGTGCCAGCTCACCACGGGAGGAGCAGTTCTTC
CASSPREEQFF
>NA|TRBJ2-1|NA|TRBV7-3
TGTGCCAGCAGCTTAACGTGGAGGGATGAGCAGTTCTTC
CASSLTWRDEQFF
>TRBD1|TRBJ2-1|NA|TRBV7-8
TGTGCCAGCAGCTTAGGACAGGGGGATTCCAATGAGCAGTTCTTC
CASSLGQGDSNEQFF
>NA|TRBJ1-3|few|TRBV4-3
TGCGCCAGCAGCCAAGAACTCGTATCTGGAAACACCATATATTTT
CASSQELVSGNTIYF
>NA|TRBJ2-7|few|TRBV4-1
TGCGCCAGCAGTCGTGCGGGCCCCTACGAGCAGTACTTC
CASSRAGPYEQYF
>TRBD1|TRBJ2-7|NA|TRBV2
TGTGCCAGCACCGGGACAGACTCCTACGAGCAGTACTTC
CASTGTDSYEQYF
>NA|TRBJ1-1|NA|TRBV5-5
TGTGCCAGCAGCTTGAGATCGGATAACAGTCGATCTGAAGCTTTCTTT
CASSLRSDNSRSEAFF
>NA|TRBJ2-7|NA|TRBV7-8
TGTGCCAGCAGCTTAGTCGGTAGGGGGGGCCTCGGCGAGCAGTACTTC
CASSLVGRGGLGEQYF
>TRBD1|TRBJ1-2|NA|TRBV2
TGTGCCAGGGAGGAGGACAGGGGGCTTTATGGCTACACCTTC
CAREEDRGLYGYTF
>NA|TRBJ2-7|NA|TRBV7-9
TGTGCCAGCAGCTTAGTGGCGGCGGGGGCGTCCTACGAGCAGTACTTC
CASSLVAAGASYEQYF
>TRBD2|TRBJ2-3|NA|TRBV5-1
TGCGCCAGCAGCTTCGGAGCGGGGTCAGATACGCAGTATTTT
CASSFGAGSDTQYF
>NA|TRBJ2-4|NA|TRBV6-4
TGTGCCAGGGGGATCAGACAGCTAGCCAAAAACATTCAGTACTTC
CARGIRQLAKNIQYF
>TRBD1|TRBJ1-6|once|TRBV14
TGTGCCAGCAGCCAAGGTTGGACAGGTGGACCTAGGTCACCCCTCCACTTT
CASSQGWTGGPRSPLHF
>TRBD1|TRBJ2-3|NA|TRBV25-1
TGTGCCAGCAGTCCCCAGGGACAGGGCACAGATACGCAGTATTTT
CASSPQGQGTDTQYF